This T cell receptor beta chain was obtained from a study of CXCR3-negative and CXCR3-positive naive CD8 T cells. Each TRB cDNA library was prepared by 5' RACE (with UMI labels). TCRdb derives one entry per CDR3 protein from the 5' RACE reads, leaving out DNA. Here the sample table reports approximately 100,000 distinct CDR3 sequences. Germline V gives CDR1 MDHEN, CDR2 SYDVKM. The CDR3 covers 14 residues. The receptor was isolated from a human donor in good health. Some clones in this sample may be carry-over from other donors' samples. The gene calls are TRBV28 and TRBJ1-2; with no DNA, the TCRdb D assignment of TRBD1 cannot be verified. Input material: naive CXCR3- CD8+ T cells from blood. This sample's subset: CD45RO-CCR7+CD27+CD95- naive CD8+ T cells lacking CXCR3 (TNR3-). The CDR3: CASSTTGAKYGYTF.